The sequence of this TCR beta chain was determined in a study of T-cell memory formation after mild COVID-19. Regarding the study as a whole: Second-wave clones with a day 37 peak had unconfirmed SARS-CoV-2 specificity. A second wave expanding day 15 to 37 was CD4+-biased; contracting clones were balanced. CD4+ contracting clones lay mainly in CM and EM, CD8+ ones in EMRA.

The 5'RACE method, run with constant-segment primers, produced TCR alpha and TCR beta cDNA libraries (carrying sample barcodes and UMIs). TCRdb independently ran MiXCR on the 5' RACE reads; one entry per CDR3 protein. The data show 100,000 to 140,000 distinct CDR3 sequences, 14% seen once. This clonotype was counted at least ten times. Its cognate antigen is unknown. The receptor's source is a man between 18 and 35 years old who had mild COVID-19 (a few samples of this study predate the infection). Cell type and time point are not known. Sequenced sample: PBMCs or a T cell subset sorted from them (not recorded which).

CDR3 coding DNA: TGTGCCACCAGCAAGACGTCAACCTACGAGCAGTACTTC. Protein product: CATSKTSTYEQYF. The chain links TRBV15 to TRBJ2-7; D unclear. CDR3 length equals 13 residues. The germline gives CDR1 LNHNV, CDR2 YYDKDF (reference sequence). Trimming pared 4 bases from V and 2 bases from J, leaving 9 bases between.